The rows below give T cell receptor beta chains drawn from one sample of a study of blood T cell repertoires in COVID-19. Produced via immunoSEQ multiplex PCR; TCRdb's table is partial and in-frame only. In the table there are roughly 430,000 clones, roughly 90% of which are singletons. Source material: PBMCs or T cells enriched from blood (not recorded which). The receptors were gathered from a woman in her thirties or forties with acute COVID-19. The CDR3 runs from the conserved cysteine through the conserved F or W. A D gene is named only where the DNA matches it firmly. Clone size is stated in some rows and not others, as once, few, many or a class when expanded.

d_gene	len	v_gene	j_gene	abundance	CDR3aa	CDR3nt
NA	17	TRBV10-1	TRBJ1-3	NA	CASSGSNLRPRGNTIYF	TGCGCCAGCAGTGGTTCTAACCTCCGGCCTAGAGGAAACACCATATATTTT
TRBD2	17	TRBV19	TRBJ2-2	NA	CASRPLAGGRVTGELFF	TGTGCCAGCCGCCCACTAGCGGGGGGGCGTGTCACCGGGGAGCTGTTTTTT
TRBD1	14	TRBV7-9	TRBJ2-7	NA	CASSRQQGANEQYF	TGTGCCAGCAGCCGCCAACAGGGGGCTAACGAGCAGTACTTC
NA	13	TRBV2	TRBJ1-1	few	CAASPREGLRAFF	TGTGCCGCGAGCCCCAGGGAGGGCTTGAGAGCTTTCTTT
TRBD2	15	TRBV9	TRBJ2-3	NA	CASSVGLAGVDTQYF	TGTGCCAGCAGCGTTGGTCTAGCGGGGGTTGATACGCAGTATTTT
NA	16	TRBV11-2	TRBJ1-4	once	CASSLRGVGTNEKLFF	TGTGCCAGCAGCTTAAGGGGTGTTGGTACTAATGAAAAACTGTTTTTT
NA	15	TRBV11-2	TRBJ1-1	NA	CASSFVRFGDTEAFF	TGTGCCAGCAGCTTCGTTCGCTTCGGGGACACTGAAGCTTTCTTT
TRBD1	15	TRBV3-1/TRBV3-2	TRBJ2-7	few	CASSQGTGISYEQYF	TGTGCCAGCAGCCAAGGGACAGGAATCTCCTACGAGCAGTACTTC
NA	12	TRBV19	TRBJ2-7	NA	CASSPGAYEQYF	TGTGCCAGTTCACCAGGGGCCTACGAGCAGTACTTC
NA	14	TRBV7-8	TRBJ1-2	NA	CASSLANRDYGYTF	TGTGCCAGCAGCTTAGCCAACAGAGACTATGGCTACACCTTC
NA	16	TRBV15	TRBJ2-1	NA	CATSRDRVAVYNEQFF	TGTGCCACCAGCAGAGATCGAGTAGCGGTCTACAATGAGCAGTTCTTC
NA	15	TRBV11-2	TRBJ1-4	NA	CASSRSNTVDEKLFF	TGTGCCAGCAGCAGAAGTAATACCGTAGATGAAAAACTGTTTTTT
TRBD2	16	TRBV6-7	TRBJ2-2	NA	CASSYSRRGYTGELFF	TGTGCCAGCAGTTACTCGAGGCGGGGGTACACCGGGGAGCTGTTTTTT
TRBD1	14	TRBV6-5	TRBJ1-2	NA	CASSRDSYNYGYTF	TGTGCCAGCTCCCGGGACAGTTATAACTATGGCTACACCTTC
NA	17	TRBV4-1	TRBJ2-1	NA	CASSQDNRRSSYNEQFF	TGCGCCAGCAGCCAAGACAACAGGCGCTCCTCCTACAATGAGCAGTTCTTC
TRBD2	15	TRBV27	TRBJ2-3	NA	CASSYGGAKGDTQYF	TGTGCCAGCAGTTACGGGGGGGCAAAGGGAGATACGCAGTATTTT
TRBD1	14	TRBV2	TRBJ1-2	NA	CASSPDRANYGYTF	TGTGCCAGCAGTCCGGACAGGGCTAACTATGGCTACACCTTC
NA	19	TRBV7-9	TRBJ2-1	NA	CASSPRGGVLSLLYNEQFF	TGTGCCAGCAGCCCAAGGGGAGGCGTCCTCTCATTGTTATACAATGAGCAGTTCTTC
NA	15	TRBV7-9	TRBJ2-3	NA	CASSLDAGNPDTQYF	TGTGCCAGCAGCTTAGACGCGGGGAACCCAGATACGCAGTATTTT
NA	15	TRBV3-1/TRBV3-2	TRBJ2-7	NA	CASSRQSVAFYEQYF	TGTGCCAGCAGCCGACAGTCGGTGGCGTTCTACGAGCAGTACTTC
NA	17	TRBV24-1	TRBJ2-1	NA	CATSDFLPGGGYNEQFF	TGTGCCACCAGTGATTTTCTTCCGGGGGGCGGGTACAATGAGCAGTTCTTC
NA	15	TRBV4-1	TRBJ1-1	NA	CASSRGPGGPTEAFF	TGCGCCAGCAGCCGCGGCCCGGGAGGGCCTACTGAAGCTTTCTTT
NA	14	TRBV7-2	TRBJ1-5	NA	CASSVRTADKPQHF	TGTGCCAGCAGCGTAAGGACTGCGGATAAGCCCCAGCATTTT
NA	16	TRBV5-4	TRBJ2-1	NA	CASSLEGVGSYNEQFF	TGTGCCAGCAGCTTGGAGGGGGTAGGCTCCTACAATGAGCAGTTCTTC
TRBD1	15	TRBV7-9	TRBJ2-3	NA	CASSPGTGNTDTQYF	TGTGCCAGCAGCCCAGGGACAGGAAACACAGATACGCAGTATTTT
NA	14	TRBV30	TRBJ2-7	NA	CAWSETWRGYEQYF	TGTGCCTGGAGTGAGACATGGCGGGGCTACGAGCAGTACTTC
NA	16	TRBV19	TRBJ1-6	NA	CASSLSRSNVNSPLHF	TGTGCCAGTAGTCTATCACGGAGCAATGTTAATTCACCCCTCCACTTT
NA	12	TRBV2	TRBJ1-2	few	CASSERGGGYTF	TGTGCCAGCAGTGAGAGGGGAGGGGGCTACACCTTC
TRBD1	15	TRBV5-6	TRBJ2-2	NA	CASSSGTGWDGELFF	TGTGCCAGCAGCTCAGGGACAGGGTGGGACGGGGAGCTGTTTTTT
TRBD1	14	TRBV18	TRBJ2-5	NA	CASSPSGQQETQYF	TGTGCCAGCTCACCATCGGGACAGCAAGAGACCCAGTACTTC
NA	16	TRBV9	TRBJ1-2	NA	CASSVGDTYANYGYTF	TGTGCCAGCAGCGTAGGGGACACGTACGCTAACTATGGCTACACCTTC
NA	14	TRBV5-1	TRBJ2-1	NA	CASSPLGGNNEQFF	TGCGCCAGCAGCCCCTTAGGCGGGAACAATGAGCAGTTCTTC
TRBD2	15	TRBV7-2	TRBJ2-7	NA	CASSHLAGSSYEQYF	TGTGCCAGCAGCCATCTAGCGGGGAGCTCCTACGAGCAGTACTTC
TRBD1	14	TRBV7-9	TRBJ1-2	NA	CASSFGTGGDGYTF	TGTGCCAGCAGCTTCGGGACAGGGGGCGATGGCTACACCTTC
TRBD2	16	TRBV11-2	TRBJ2-5	NA	CASSLGAGGFGETQYF	TGTGCCAGCAGCTTAGGAGCGGGGGGCTTCGGCGAGACCCAGTACTTC
NA	15	TRBV2	TRBJ1-6	NA	CASSETDSYNSPLHF	TGTGCCAGCAGTGAGACAGACTCCTATAATTCACCCCTCCACTTT
TRBD2	14	TRBV6-5	TRBJ2-1	NA	CASTSSGDINEQFF	TGTGCCAGCACGTCTAGCGGGGATATCAATGAGCAGTTCTTC
TRBD2	14	TRBV27	TRBJ2-1	few	CASSSTREGGEQFF	TGTGCCAGCAGTTCAACTCGGGAGGGTGGTGAGCAGTTCTTC
NA	15	TRBV30	TRBJ1-3	NA	CAWRRTASSGNTIYF	TGTGCCTGGAGGAGGACAGCGAGCTCTGGAAACACCATATATTTT
NA	14	TRBV5-8	TRBJ1-1	NA	CASYTVGARTEAFF	TGTGCCAGCTATACCGTGGGGGCGCGAACTGAAGCTTTCTTT
NA	12	TRBV2	TRBJ2-5	NA	CASSPDQETQYF	TGTGCCAGCAGTCCAGACCAAGAGACCCAGTACTTC
NA	13	TRBV7-7	TRBJ2-5	NA	CASSLDAGETQYF	TGTGCCAGCAGCTTAGATGCCGGGGAGACCCAGTACTTC
TRBD1	13	TRBV12-3/TRBV12-4	TRBJ2-7	NA	CASTETGSYEQYF	TGTGCCAGCACCGAGACAGGGTCCTACGAGCAGTACTTC
NA	15	TRBV2	TRBJ1-6	NA	CASRSGIEIGSPLHF	TGTGCCAGCAGGTCGGGGATAGAGATAGGTTCACCCCTCCACTTT
TRBD2	15	TRBV3-1/TRBV3-2	TRBJ2-3	NA	CASSLFGGATDTQYF	TGTGCCAGCAGCCTCTTCGGGGGGGCCACAGATACGCAGTATTTT
TRBD2	13	TRBV7-9	TRBJ2-1	NA	CASAGGSEDEQFF	TGTGCCAGCGCGGGGGGGTCTGAAGATGAGCAGTTCTTC
NA	15	TRBV2	TRBJ2-4	NA	CASSPDFVAKNIQYF	TGTGCCAGCAGCCCGGACTTTGTAGCCAAAAACATTCAGTACTTC
TRBD1	13	TRBV2	TRBJ1-1	NA	CASINRGNTEAFF	TGTGCCAGCATAAACAGGGGGAACACTGAAGCTTTCTTT
TRBD1	16	TRBV11-2	TRBJ1-1	NA	CASSLILGTGQTEAFF	TGTGCCAGCAGCTTAATTCTTGGGACAGGGCAGACTGAAGCTTTCTTT
TRBD2	15	TRBV18	TRBJ2-1	NA	CASSPGGSSYNEQFF	TGTGCCAGCTCCCCGGGGGGGTCTTCCTACAATGAGCAGTTCTTC
TRBD1	13	TRBV18	TRBJ2-3	NA	CASSFRQGDTQYF	TGTGCCAGCTCCTTTAGACAGGGCGATACGCAGTATTTT
TRBD1	15	TRBV7-2	TRBJ1-5	NA	CASSLGGTANQPQHF	TGTGCCAGCAGCTTAGGCGGGACAGCGAATCAGCCCCAGCATTTT
TRBD1	12	TRBV11-2	TRBJ1-1	NA	CASSLGDSGAFF	TGTGCCAGCAGCTTAGGGGACAGTGGAGCTTTCTTT
NA	10	TRBV2	TRBJ1-1	NA	CASSDRNTFF	TGTGCCAGCAGTGACAGGAATACTTTCTTT
NA	15	TRBV6-1	TRBJ2-7	once	CASSEGPGSTYEQYF	TGTGCCAGCAGTGAAGGACCGGGTTCCACCTACGAGCAGTACTTC
NA	13	TRBV5-8	TRBJ2-5	NA	CASSLRQIETQYF	TGTGCCAGCAGCCTTCGACAGATCGAGACCCAGTACTTC
NA	17	TRBV13	TRBJ2-3	NA	CASSLSSEFYRSDTQYF	TGTGCCAGCAGCCTTTCTAGCGAGTTTTACAGGTCAGATACGCAGTATTTT
NA	15	TRBV10-3	TRBJ1-5	NA	CATQPSDYSNQPQHF	TGTGCCACCCAACCCAGTGATTATAGCAATCAGCCCCAGCATTTT
NA	15	TRBV6-1	TRBJ2-7	once	CASSETTGSSYEQYF	TGTGCCAGCAGTGAGACTACAGGGAGCTCCTACGAGCAGTACTTC